This T cell receptor (beta chain) was obtained from a study of cytomegalovirus exposure and HLA in healthy donors. Study-level information: The Caucasian-associated ancestry cluster held over 80% of over 350 genotyped donors.

The PCR had 60 Vbeta and 13 Jbeta primers. Generated by immunoSEQ multiplex PCR, the TCRdb table keeps only in-frame clones and is missing some. The sample holds 100,000 to 150,000 clones, approximately 85% seen once. Of note for this clone: Its target is unknown.

V was cut by 3 bases and J by 9 bases, with 15 bases left in between. This CDR3 region has 14 residues. Per the germline V gene, CDR1 is LGHNA and CDR2 is YSLEER. Study-level points and caveats: Across HLA loci, a later analysis found differing TCR association rates, with DRB1 most and HLA-C fewest.

The clonotype was recovered from a boy younger than 18 in good health and CMV-seronegative. The chain is built from TRBV4-3 and TRBJ1-5; D is ambiguous. Source material: PBMCs. CDR3 nucleotides: TGCGCCAGCAGCCAGGAATACCGGTCGGGGCCCCAGCATTTT. This sequence encodes CASSQEYRSGPQHF.